Below are 16 T cell receptor beta chains sequenced from a single sample in a study of tumor-infiltrating lymphocytes in primary liver carcinoma. Total RNA (approximately 450 ng) served as template for TCR beta cDNA synthesis primed by a constant-region primer. For TCR beta, libraries were produced by three nested multiplex PCR rounds using slightly modified ARM-PCR. Researchers ran the first two PCR rounds for roughly 10 cycles each with TRBV1-TRBV30 forward primers and a C-beta reverse primer. TCRdb called the multiplex PCR reads again in MiXCR, with one record for every CDR3 protein. The table lists roughly 100,000 distinct CDR3 sequences, approximately 70% of them singletons. Co-extraction of RNA and DNA was performed on about 20-32 mg of unsorted bulk tissue. The sequencing sample was made of liver tumor tissue from sampling region 2. Subset: tumor region T2, inferior pole. The receptors stem from an older woman with primary liver carcinoma and hepatitis B virus infection.

Regarding this clonotype: The germline gene is not matched at one end of the junction; a read error may be the cause. The chain has TRBV11-2 and TRBJ2-1; D possibly corresponds to TRBD2 (7 bases). CDR3 length: 16 residues. Germline V gene data show CDR1 as SGHAT and CDR2 as FQNNGV. CDR3 in DNA: TGTGCCAGCAGCTGGGGGGGGCGGGGGACCTACAATGAGCAGCTCTTC. As protein: CASSWGGRGTYNEQLF.

For this clonotype: This may be a read error, as it is one base from a much larger clone. The chain has TRBV5-8 and TRBJ1-5, with 8 bases identical to TRBD1. V dropped 4 bases and J dropped 14; count of bases not matched to a gene: 14. Germline CDR1 is SGHTS and CDR2 is YDEGEE. The CDR3 extends over 14 amino acids. The CDR3 bases are TGTGCCAGCAGCCGGTCCCGGGACAGGTCCCCTGAGCATTTT. As protein: CASSRSRDRSPEHF.

A few counts support this clonotype. The V and J genes are TRBV28 and TRBJ1-6; TRBD1 matches at 7 bases. This CDR3 is 13 amino acids long. V was clipped by 8 bases and J by 7 bases; unmatched bases: 5. Germline values: CDR1 MDHEN, CDR2 SYDVKM. Written as DNA, the CDR3 is TGTGCCAGCGGAGACAGGGTAAATTCACCCCTCCACTTT. Translating it yields CASGDRVNSPLHF. Drawing the rest from reference TRBV28 and TRBJ1-6, the complete variable domain is DVKVTQSSRYLVKRTGEKVFLECVQDMDHENMFWYRQDPGLGLRLIYFSYDVKMKEKGDIPEGYSVSREKKERFSLILESASTNQTSMYLCASGDRVNSPLHFGNGTRLTVT.

The chain couples TRBV6-1 to TRBJ2-7; 12 bases are shared with TRBD2. The CDR3 sequence is 15 residues long. Per germline, CDR1 MNHNS and CDR2 SASEGT. V shed 7 bases, J shed 3 bases, and the junction held 7 bases outside the gene matches. DNA of the CDR3: TGTGCCAGCATTGCTGAGACTAGCGGGAGCTACGAGCAGTACGTC. This codes for CASIAETSGSYEQYV.

This clonotype was counted between two and nine times. The chain recombines TRBV28 with TRBJ2-1; the D is unclear. Per germline, CDR1 MDHEN and CDR2 SYDVKM. CDR3 length: 13 residues. V was shortened by 4 bases and J by 2 bases, with 6 bases between the two germline ends. CDR3 coding DNA: TGTGCCAGCAGTTCCACAGCCTACAATGAGCAGTTCTTC. Translated: CASSSTAYNEQFF. Full variable domain (remainder filled in from reference TRBV28 and TRBJ2-1): DVKVTQSSRYLVKRTGEKVFLECVQDMDHENMFWYRQDPGLGLRLIYFSYDVKMKEKGDIPEGYSVSREKKERFSLILESASTNQTSMYLCASSSTAYNEQFFGPGTRLTVL.

About this clonotype: A read error may account for a junction end that differs from germline. The V gene is TRBV10-2, the J gene TRBJ2-7; D is perhaps TRBD1 or TRBD2 (5 bases each). Germline-derived CDR1 and CDR2 are WSHSY and SAAADI. The CDR3 is 11 amino acids. CDR3 coding DNA: TGCGCCAGCTCGGGGCTCTACGAGAAGTACTTC. Its translation: CASSGLYEKYF.

Concerning this clonotype itself: The junction departs from the called germline gene at one end, perhaps through a read error. The chain employs TRBV29-1 and TRBJ2-1; 7 nucleotides line up with TRBD1. The CDR3 loop spans 14 amino acids. Germline CDR1 and CDR2: SQVTM and ANQGSEA. Here the CDR3 DNA reads TGTAGCGTTGAAGGGGGCGTCTCCTACAATGAGCAGTCCTTC. Its protein is CSVEGGVSYNEQSF.

About this clonotype: A junction end diverges from the germline sequence, so it may reflect a read error. CDR3 bases: TGCGGCGTTGGCCCATCCACCTACATTGAGCAGTTCTTC. It translates to CGVGPSTYIEQFF. The chain combines TRBV29-1 with TRBJ2-1; no clear D. Germline loops: CDR1 SQVTM, CDR2 ANQGSEA. This CDR3 has 13 residues.

In regard to this clonotype: Because it lacks the conserved phenylalanine or tryptophan at the end, this CDR3 is likely a read error. The chain couples TRBV12-3 or TRBV12-4 to TRBJ2-7; 9 bases fit TRBD2. This CDR3 has 17 amino acids. CDR3 region: CASSPWKAGGRHYEQYY. The CDR3 nucleotides read TGTGCCAGCAGCCCATGGAAGGCGGGAGGGCGTCACTACGAACAGTACTAC.

V gene TRBV29-1 combines with J gene TRBJ2-7; 9 positions agree with TRBD2. Germline assignment: CDR1 SQVTM and CDR2 ANQGSEA. V dropped 4 bases and J dropped 2; count of bases not matched to a gene: 9. The CDR3 runs to 15 residues. The CDR3 DNA reads TGCAGCGTTGTAGCCTGGAGACTAGCGGCCTACGAGCAGTACTTC. Translated: CSVVAWRLAAYEQYF.

Points on this clonotype: With a much larger clone just one base away, this may be a read error. The V gene is TRBV6-1, the J gene TRBJ2-1, with D tentatively TRBD1 (5 bases). The CDR3 covers 15 residues. CDR1 MNHNS and CDR2 SASEGT come from the germline V gene. V was shortened by 6 bases and J by 2 bases, with 14 bases between the two germline ends. CDR3 amino acids: CASSPDRGTYNEQFF. As DNA, the CDR3 is TGTGCCAGCAGCCCCGATAGGGGAACCTACAATGAGCAGTTCTTC.

With regard to this clonotype: Possible read error: a much larger clone is one base away. The chain carries TRBV6-1 and TRBJ1-5; D remains unclear. This CDR3 has 14 amino acids. Germline V CDR1 and CDR2: MNHNS, SASEGT. Trimming shortened V by 5 bases and J by 4 bases, and 12 bases separated the two germline ends. CDR3: CASSTYRENQPQHF. CDR3 sequence (DNA): TGTGCCAGCAGTACGTACAGAGAGAATCAGCCCCAGCATTTT.

Notes on this clonotype: In this CDR3 the conserved last residue, phenylalanine or tryptophan, is missing, so a read error is likely. The rearrangement uses TRBV11-2 and TRBJ2-3, with D possibly being TRBD2 (7 bases). The CDR3 has 17 amino acids. CDR1 SGHAT and CDR2 FQNNGV come from the germline V gene. CDR3: CISSLGGLTYTSDTQYL. CDR3 bases: TGTATCAGCAGCTTAGGGGGACTAACGTACACGTCAGATACGCAGTATCTT.

Comment on this clonotype: Lacking the conserved final phenylalanine or tryptophan, this CDR3 likely reflects a read error. V and J are TRBV11-2 and TRBJ2-6, with 7 bases aligning to TRBD2. CDR3 length: 18 amino acids. The V gene's germline CDR1 is SGHAT and CDR2 FQNNGV. This CDR3 is CASSLFPGSLGGGNVLTL. The CDR3, as DNA: TGTGCCAGCAGCCTATTCCCAGGGTCCCTGGGGGGGGGCAACGTCCTGACTCTC.

Note on this clonotype: This likely comes from a read error, as the CDR3 has no conserved phenylalanine or tryptophan at its end. The chain carries TRBV29-1 and TRBJ1-1; no clear D. Germline values: CDR1 SQVTM, CDR2 ANQGSEA. The CDR3 is 12 residues long. CDR3 protein: CSAGIVNTEAFL. CDR3 bases: TGCAGCGCGGGGATAGTGAACACTGAGGCTTTCCTT.

On this clonotype itself: The junction differs from germline at one of its ends, possibly a read error. The chain joins TRBV11-2 to TRBJ2-1; 7 positions agree with TRBD1. Per the germline V gene, CDR1 is SGHAT and CDR2 is FQNNGV. The CDR3 extends over 14 amino acids. Written as DNA, the CDR3 is TGTACCAGCAGTCCGGACTCGAGGTATAGGGGGCAATTCTTC. Translating gives CTSSPDSRYRGQFF.